Each of the 32 T cell receptor beta chains below was sequenced from the same sample in a study of T cell changes during pregnancy in multiple sclerosis. TCRdb's table, derived via immunoSEQ multiplex PCR, lists solely in-frame clones and lacks some. This sample has some 77,000 clones; around nine tenths occur once, and the top ten carry under 2.5%. The sequencing here drew on peripheral blood, taken before pregnancy. Source of these receptors: a female donor with multiple sclerosis, enrolled in a pregnancy study.

The chain uses TRBV7-9 and TRBJ1-6, with 10 bases fitting TRBD1. The CDR3 is made up of 16 amino acids. Germline assignment: CDR1 SEHNR and CDR2 FQNEAQ (reference sequence). With 5 bases clipped from V and 8 bases from J, the junction kept 9 bases outside the gene matches. The CDR3 nucleotides read TGTGCCAGCAGCCCGTGGGACAGGGGTGTCGATTCACCCCTCCACTTT. The encoded protein is CASSPWDRGVDSPLHF.

J is TRBJ2-5 and V is TRBV4-2, with D tentatively TRBD1 (6 bases). The germline V gene encodes CDR1 LGHNA and CDR2 YNFKEQ. The V end lost 0 bases, the J end lost 5 bases, and 16 bases lay between the germline ends. The CDR3 runs 16 residues. CDR3 DNA sequence: TGTGCCAGCAGCCAAGATAGTACAGGGATAGGGGAGACCCAGTACTTC. It specifies CASSQDSTGIGETQYF.

This chain connects TRBV28 to TRBJ2-5; D might be TRBD1 (6 bases). The assigned J gene may be wrong: the sequence end matches TRBJ2-7 better. CDR3 size: 14 residues. CDR1 MDHEN and CDR2 SYDVKM come from the germline V gene. DNA for the CDR3: TGTGCCAGCAGTCCCCCTGAAGGGGGCTACGAGCAGTACTTC. Protein product: CASSPPEGGYEQYF.

This clone appeared once. The chain carries TRBV11-2 and TRBJ2-1, with 9 bases that match TRBD1. V lost 4 bases, J lost 6 bases, and 7 bases stayed unmatched. Germline values: CDR1 SGHAT, CDR2 FQNNGV. This CDR3 comprises 15 residues. Written as DNA, the CDR3 is TGTGCCAGCAGCTCTCGGACAGGGGTGAGCAATGAGCAGTTCTTC. Amino acid sequence: CASSSRTGVSNEQFF.

This chain joins TRBV9 and TRBJ2-3, with 11 bases matching TRBD2. The CDR3 has 24 residues. Germline CDR1 reads SGDLS; CDR2 reads YYNGEE. The junction had 31 bases not matched to a gene; V was cut back by 4 bases and J by 3 bases. The CDR3 nucleotides read TGTGCCAGCAGCTCCCCCGGACCCCCGCGGCCAGGTAGCGGGGGGGCAAAGGAAACAGATACGCAGTATTTT. This encodes CASSSPGPPRPGSGGAKETDTQYF.

The chain employs TRBV11-2 and TRBJ2-2, with D possibly matching TRBD2 (5 bases). This CDR3 is 15 amino acids long. Germline V gene sequence: CDR1 SGHAT, CDR2 FQNNGV. Trimming took off 0 bases at V and 1 base at J, with 6 bases between the two ends. The CDR3 nucleotides are TGTGCCAGCAGCTTAGATGGGAGGAACACCGGGGAGCTGTTTTTT. This codes for CASSLDGRNTGELFF.

The V call is TRBV5-4, the J call TRBJ2-5; 14 positions agree with TRBD2. The CDR3 length is 15 residues. The V segment lost 4 bases and the J segment 3 bases; nucleotides outside the gene matches: 2. CDR1 and CDR2 (germline): SGHNT, YYREEE (reference sequence). The CDR3 spells CASSRGLAGEETQYF. DNA of the CDR3: TGTGCCAGCAGCAGGGGACTAGCGGGGGAAGAGACCCAGTACTTC.

This chain links TRBV2 with TRBJ2-3; 7 bases match TRBD1. V shed 4 bases and J 1 base; nucleotides not matched to a gene: 8. CDR3 length: 16 residues. The V gene's germline CDR1 is SNHLY and CDR2 FYNNEI. Written as DNA, the CDR3 is TGTGCCAGCAGTGTCCCCCGGGACAGAGGCACAGATACGCAGTATTTT. Its translation is CASSVPRDRGTDTQYF. The full variable domain, in which reference TRBV2 and TRBJ2-3 provide the parts outside the CDR3, is EPEVTQTPSHQVTQMGQEVILRCVPISNHLYFYWYRQILGQKVEFLVSFYNNEISEKSEIFDDQFSVERPDGSNFTLKIRSTKLEDSAMYFCASSVPRDRGTDTQYFGPGTRLTVL.

V gene TRBV7-2 combines with J gene TRBJ1-1; no reliable D call. V was clipped by 1 base and J by 3 bases, with 9 bases between them. In germline, CDR1 is SGHTA, CDR2 FQGNSA. The CDR3 is 14 amino acids. In DNA, the CDR3 is TGTGCCAGCAGCTTAGACGGGATCTACACTGAAGCTTTCTTT. This codes for CASSLDGIYTEAFF.

J is TRBJ2-5 and V is TRBV4-3; D is uncertain. The germline V gene has CDR1 LGHNA and CDR2 YSLEER. The CDR3 totals 16 residues. The V end lost 0 bases, the J end lost 3 bases, and 14 bases lay between the germline ends. The CDR3 region is CASSQEYGTQKETQYF. The CDR3 DNA is TGCGCCAGCAGCCAAGAATACGGAACACAGAAAGAGACCCAGTACTTC.

As DNA, the CDR3 is TGTGCCAGTAGTAGGGGACAGGTCTATGGCTACACCTTC. Its protein is CASSRGQVYGYTF. V and J are TRBV19 and TRBJ1-2, with 8 bases that match TRBD1. CDR1 LNHDA and CDR2 SQIVND come from the germline V gene (reference sequence). The J segment lost 4 bases and the V segment lost 4 bases, leaving 2 bases of the junction unmatched. The CDR3 has 13 residues.

V is TRBV5-6 and J is TRBJ1-4; 7 bases are shared with TRBD1. This CDR3 region has 17 residues. V lost 4 bases, J lost 1 base, and 10 bases stayed unmatched. Per the germline V gene, CDR1 is SGHDT and CDR2 is YYEEEE. The CDR3 reads CASSTSPHRGTNEKLFF. The CDR3 DNA is TGTGCCAGCAGCACCTCGCCTCACAGGGGAACTAATGAAAAACTGTTTTTT.

This sequence joins TRBV27 and TRBJ1-2; D ambiguous. Per germline, CDR1 MNHEY and CDR2 SMNVEV (reference sequence). V shed 5 bases and J shed 7 bases, with 14 bases lying between them. This CDR3 is built from 13 residues. The CDR3, as DNA: TGTGCCAGCAGTCTCGCTGGAAGCGGTGGCTACACCTTC. Its protein product is CASSLAGSGGYTF.

The chain recombines TRBV18 with TRBJ2-1, with 7 bases matching TRBD1. With 1 base clipped from V and 8 bases from J, the junction kept 8 bases outside the gene matches. Germline CDR1 is KGHSH and CDR2 is LQKENI. The CDR3 runs 15 residues. The CDR3 region has the DNA TGTGCCAGCTCACCACTAATTACAGGGGTTGATGAGCAGTTCTTC. Its protein is CASSPLITGVDEQFF.

The chain recombines TRBV15 with TRBJ2-5, with TRBD1 as a possible D gene (6 bases). There are 14 residues in the CDR3. V lost 3 bases to trimming and J lost 7 bases, with 15 bases between them. CDR1 and CDR2 (germline): LNHNV, YYDKDF (reference sequence). The CDR3 sequence is CATSSGQLLGTQYF. For the CDR3, the DNA is TGTGCCACCAGCAGCGGACAGCTTTTGGGGACCCAGTACTTC.

The chain carries TRBV7-9 and TRBJ1-1; 7 bases fit TRBD1. This CDR3 spans 14 amino acids. J lost 4 bases, V lost 6 bases, and 8 bases had no gene match. CDR1 and CDR2 from the germline V gene are SEHNR and FQNEAQ (reference sequence). CDR3 nucleotide sequence: TGTGCCAGCAGTCCATACAGGGGAGGCACTGAAGCTTTCTTT. Protein sequence: CASSPYRGGTEAFF. The complete variable domain, with remaining parts taken from reference TRBV7-9 and TRBJ1-1, reads DTGVSQNPRHKITKRGQNVTFRCDPISEHNRLYWYRQTLGQGPEFLTYFQNEAQLEKSRLLSDRFSAERPKGSFSTLEIQRTEQGDSAMYLCASSPYRGGTEAFFGQGTRLTVV.

This clone was found once. V and J are TRBV4-1 and TRBJ2-2; 7 bases are shared with TRBD2. Unmatched junction bases numbered 3, after V lost 4 bases and J lost 4 bases. This CDR3 is 14 amino acids long. Germline V gene data show CDR1 as MGHRA and CDR2 as YSYEKL. The CDR3 is CASSRGGGTGELFF. The CDR3 nucleotides are TGCGCCAGCAGCCGGGGGGGAGGCACCGGGGAGCTGTTTTTT.

The chain uses TRBV5-1 and TRBJ2-3, with 7 bases lining up with TRBD2. V lost 0 bases and J lost 4; bases outside the gene matches: 5. This CDR3 has 15 amino acids. The germline V gene has CDR1 SGHRS and CDR2 YFSETQ. The CDR3, as DNA: TGCGCCAGCAGCTTGGAAGAGCGGGGCTCAGATACGCAGTATTTT. This codes for CASSLEERGSDTQYF.

The chain carries TRBV4-3 and TRBJ1-1, with no clear D. The CDR3 is 15 amino acids. Looked up from germline, CDR1 is LGHNA and CDR2 is YSLEER. With 4 bases removed from V and 0 bases from J, the gap between germline ends came to 12 bases. CDR3 amino acids: CASSRWGGMNTEAFF. CDR3 DNA sequence: TGCGCCAGCAGCCGTTGGGGAGGGATGAACACTGAAGCTTTCTTT.

The chain combines TRBV6-4 with TRBJ2-3; 14 positions match TRBD2. The germline V gene encodes CDR1 MRHNA and CDR2 SNTAGT. CDR3 length: 13 residues. Trimming cost V 4 bases and J 9 bases; bases outside gene matches: 0. DNA of the CDR3: TGTGCCAGCAGTGGACTAGCGGGGGGGACGCAGTATTTT. This encodes CASSGLAGGTQYF.

The CDR3 loop is CASKGQGISYEQYF. CDR3 DNA: TGCGCCAGCAAGGGACAGGGGATCTCCTACGAGCAGTACTTC. V and J are TRBV5-1 and TRBJ2-7; 10 bases align to TRBD1. The germline gives CDR1 SGHRS, CDR2 YFSETQ. This CDR3 is built from 14 residues. V was clipped by 6 bases and J by 0 bases; unmatched bases: 3.

The chain employs TRBV18 and TRBJ2-1; 8 bases fit TRBD1. CDR3 length: 14 amino acids. The germline gives CDR1 KGHSH, CDR2 LQKENI. The V and J ends lost 2 bases and 7 bases, in that order; junction bases with no gene match: 4. CDR3 in amino acids: CASSPSNRGNEQFF. The CDR3 DNA is TGTGCCAGCTCACCATCGAACAGGGGGAATGAGCAGTTCTTC. The complete variable domain, with remaining parts taken from reference TRBV18 and TRBJ2-1, reads NAGVMQNPRHLVRRRGQEARLRCSPMKGHSHVYWYRQLPEEGLKFMVYLQKENIIDESGMPKERFSAEFPKEGPSILRIQQVVRGDSAAYFCASSPSNRGNEQFFGPGTRLTVL.

The chain links TRBV28 to TRBJ1-2; TRBD1 matches at 11 bases. The germline CDR1 and CDR2 sequences are MDHEN and SYDVKM. The CDR3 has 15 residues. The trim removed 5 bases at V and 7 bases at J, leaving 9 bases unmatched. The chain's CDR3 is CASSRGQGAEGGYTF. The CDR3 coding sequence is TGTGCCAGCAGTCGCGGACAGGGGGCGGAAGGTGGCTACACCTTC.

This chain uses TRBV7-8 with TRBJ1-1, with 7 bases fitting TRBD1. After removal of 5 bases from V and 4 bases from J, the junction contained 4 bases not matched to a gene. This CDR3 is built from 13 residues. Looked up from germline, CDR1 is SGHVS and CDR2 is FQNEAQ. DNA of the CDR3: TGTGCCAGCAGCGGACAGGTTGGCACTGAAGCTTTCTTT. Its protein is CASSGQVGTEAFF.

This chain links TRBV28 with TRBJ2-7; maybe TRBD2 (7 bases). The CDR3 sequence is 19 residues long. Germline CDR1 reads MDHEN; CDR2 reads SYDVKM. Trimming removed 4 bases from V and 4 bases from J, with 29 bases in between. The CDR3 DNA reads TGTGCCAGCAGTTACCGCCGAGTGGATTTCGGGGGGCGGATTTACGAGCAGTACTTC. This codes for CASSYRRVDFGGRIYEQYF.

The chain is built from TRBV11-2 and TRBJ2-1, with TRBD2 matching 9 bases. Germline lookup yields CDR1 SGHAT and CDR2 FQNNGV. The CDR3 length is 14 residues. J lost 10 bases, V lost 6 bases, and 10 bases had no gene match. CDR3 sequence (DNA): TGTGCCAGCAGGTCCTGGCGGGGGGGCCAAGAGCAGTTCTTC. Amino acids: CASRSWRGGQEQFF.

This clone was seen just once. V usage is TRBV5-1 and J usage is TRBJ2-5; 9 bases fit TRBD2. The CDR3 consists of 16 residues. Losses at the gene ends were 2 bases for V and 2 bases for J; bases not matched to a gene: 7. CDR1 SGHRS and CDR2 YFSETQ come from the germline V gene. CDR3 coding DNA: TGCGCCAGCAGCTTCCAACTAGCGGGTCCTCAAGAGACCCAGTACTTC. Its protein product is CASSFQLAGPQETQYF.

The genes are TRBV9 and TRBJ2-5; a weak D match, TRBD2 (7 bases). The germline gives CDR1 SGDLS, CDR2 YYNGEE. The CDR3 sequence is 16 residues long. V was pared by 0 bases and J by 5 bases, with 17 bases between. The DNA for the CDR3 is TGTGCCAGCAGCGTAGGGTCTGCGGGGGCGACGGAGACCCAGTACTTC. Translated, it gives CASSVGSAGATETQYF.

This sequence joins TRBV27 and TRBJ1-1, with unresolved D. V was shortened by 6 bases and J by 1 base, with 9 bases between the two germline ends. Per germline, CDR1 MNHEY and CDR2 SMNVEV (reference sequence). The CDR3 loop spans 13 amino acids. The CDR3 DNA reads as TGTGCCAGCAGGTATTCAGGGAACACTGAAGCTTTCTTT. This codes for CASRYSGNTEAFF.

The rearrangement links TRBV28 to TRBJ2-7; TRBD2 matches at 9 bases. The CDR3 is made up of 15 amino acids. Germline V lookup: CDR1 MDHEN, CDR2 SYDVKM. The trim removed 6 bases at V and 7 bases at J, leaving 13 bases unmatched. The CDR3 DNA is TGTGCCAGCAGCCCTGTGCGGGGGGGCTGGGATGAGCAGTACTTC. Protein sequence: CASSPVRGGWDEQYF.

This chain joins TRBV27 and TRBJ2-7; 9 nucleotides match TRBD2. CDR1 and CDR2 (germline): MNHEY, SMNVEV (reference sequence). The CDR3 runs 12 residues. Unmatched junction bases numbered 4, after V lost 6 bases and J lost 7 bases. This CDR3 reads CASRGLAEEQYF. DNA of the CDR3: TGTGCCAGCAGGGGACTAGCAGAAGAGCAGTACTTC.

V usage is TRBV9 and J usage is TRBJ2-5; 8 bases line up with TRBD1. V lost 5 bases and J lost 0; bases outside the gene matches: 3. Germline assignment: CDR1 SGDLS and CDR2 YYNGEE. This CDR3 is built from 14 residues. CDR3 residues: CASSAGGYQETQYF. The CDR3 DNA reads as TGTGCCAGCAGTGCAGGGGGCTACCAAGAGACCCAGTACTTC.